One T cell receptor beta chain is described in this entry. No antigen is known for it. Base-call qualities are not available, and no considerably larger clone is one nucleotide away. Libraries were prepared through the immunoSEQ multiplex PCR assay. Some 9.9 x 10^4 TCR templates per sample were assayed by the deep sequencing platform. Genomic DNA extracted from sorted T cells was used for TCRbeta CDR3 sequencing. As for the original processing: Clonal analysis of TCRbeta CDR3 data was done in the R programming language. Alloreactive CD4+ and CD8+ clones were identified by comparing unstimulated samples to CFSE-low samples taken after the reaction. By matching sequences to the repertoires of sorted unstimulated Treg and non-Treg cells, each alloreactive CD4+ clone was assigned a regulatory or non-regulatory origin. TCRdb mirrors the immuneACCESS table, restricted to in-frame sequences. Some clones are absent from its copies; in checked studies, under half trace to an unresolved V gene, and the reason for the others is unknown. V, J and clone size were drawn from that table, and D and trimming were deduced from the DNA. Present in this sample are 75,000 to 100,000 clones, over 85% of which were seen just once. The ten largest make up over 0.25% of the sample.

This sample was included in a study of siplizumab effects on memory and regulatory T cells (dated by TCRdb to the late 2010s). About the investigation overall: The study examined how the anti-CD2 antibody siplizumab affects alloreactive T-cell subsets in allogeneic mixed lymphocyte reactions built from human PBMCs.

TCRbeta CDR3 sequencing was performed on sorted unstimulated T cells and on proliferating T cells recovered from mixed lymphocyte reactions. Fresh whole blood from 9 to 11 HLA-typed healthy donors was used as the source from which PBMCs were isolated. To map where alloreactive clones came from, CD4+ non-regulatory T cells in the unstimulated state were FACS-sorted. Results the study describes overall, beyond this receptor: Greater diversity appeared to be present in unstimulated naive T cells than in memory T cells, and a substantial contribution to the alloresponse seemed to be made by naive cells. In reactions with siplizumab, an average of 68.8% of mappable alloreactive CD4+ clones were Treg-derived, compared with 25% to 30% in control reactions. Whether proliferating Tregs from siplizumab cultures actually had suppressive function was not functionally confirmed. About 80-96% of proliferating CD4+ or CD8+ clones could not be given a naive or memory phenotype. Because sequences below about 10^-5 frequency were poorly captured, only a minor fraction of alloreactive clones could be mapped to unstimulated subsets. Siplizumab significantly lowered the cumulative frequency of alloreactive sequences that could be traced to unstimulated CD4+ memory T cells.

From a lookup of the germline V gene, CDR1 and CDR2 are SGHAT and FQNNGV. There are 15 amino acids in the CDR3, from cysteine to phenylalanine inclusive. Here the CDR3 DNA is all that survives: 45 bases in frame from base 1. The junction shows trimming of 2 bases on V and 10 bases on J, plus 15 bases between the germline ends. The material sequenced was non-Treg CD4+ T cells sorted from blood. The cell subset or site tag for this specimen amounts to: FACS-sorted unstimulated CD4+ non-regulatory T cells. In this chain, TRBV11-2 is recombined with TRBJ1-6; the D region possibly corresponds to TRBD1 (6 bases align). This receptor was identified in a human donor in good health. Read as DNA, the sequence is TGTGCCAGCAGCTTAACGGGGGCATTGGGATCACCCCTCCACTTT. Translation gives CASSLTGALGSPLHF.